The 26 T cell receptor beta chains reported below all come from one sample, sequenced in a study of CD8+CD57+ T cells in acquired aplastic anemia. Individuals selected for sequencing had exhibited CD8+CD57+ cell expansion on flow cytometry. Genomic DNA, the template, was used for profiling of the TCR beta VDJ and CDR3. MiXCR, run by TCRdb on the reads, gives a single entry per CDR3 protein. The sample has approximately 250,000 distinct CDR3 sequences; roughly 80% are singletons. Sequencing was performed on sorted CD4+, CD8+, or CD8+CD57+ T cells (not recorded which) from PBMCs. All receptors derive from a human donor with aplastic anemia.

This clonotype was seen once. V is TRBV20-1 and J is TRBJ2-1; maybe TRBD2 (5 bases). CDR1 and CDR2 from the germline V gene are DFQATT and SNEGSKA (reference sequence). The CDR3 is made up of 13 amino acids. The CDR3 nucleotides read TGCGCTACCCGGGGTAGCTCGTACAATGAGCAGTTCTTC. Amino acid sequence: CATRGSSYNEQFF.

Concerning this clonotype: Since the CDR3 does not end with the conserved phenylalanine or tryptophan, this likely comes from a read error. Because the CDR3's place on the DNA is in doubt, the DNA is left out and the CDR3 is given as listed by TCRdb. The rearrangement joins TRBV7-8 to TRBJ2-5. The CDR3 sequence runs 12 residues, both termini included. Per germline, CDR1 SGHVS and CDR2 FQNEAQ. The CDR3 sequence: CASSTTAGTQSQ.

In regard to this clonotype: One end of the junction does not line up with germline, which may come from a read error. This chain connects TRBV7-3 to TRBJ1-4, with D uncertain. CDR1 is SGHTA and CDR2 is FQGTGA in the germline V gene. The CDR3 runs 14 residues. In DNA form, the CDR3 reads TGTGCCATCTCGCGTGCTAGGCGAACAGTACGTCGGTCCTTT. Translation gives CAISRARRTVRRSF.

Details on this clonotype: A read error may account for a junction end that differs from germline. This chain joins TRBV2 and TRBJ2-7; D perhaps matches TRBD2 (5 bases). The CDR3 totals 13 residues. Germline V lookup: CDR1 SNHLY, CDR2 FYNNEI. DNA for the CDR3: TGTGCCAGCAGGATCAAACGGGGAAACGAGCAGTGCTTC. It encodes CASRIKRGNEQCF.

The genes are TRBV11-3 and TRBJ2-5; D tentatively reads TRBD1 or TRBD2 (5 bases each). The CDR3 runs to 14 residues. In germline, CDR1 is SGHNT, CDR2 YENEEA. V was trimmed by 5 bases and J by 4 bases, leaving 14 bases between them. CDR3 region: CASSQGLGGETQYF. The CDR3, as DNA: TGTGCCAGCAGCCAAGGCCTTGGGGGAGAGACCCAGTACTTC.

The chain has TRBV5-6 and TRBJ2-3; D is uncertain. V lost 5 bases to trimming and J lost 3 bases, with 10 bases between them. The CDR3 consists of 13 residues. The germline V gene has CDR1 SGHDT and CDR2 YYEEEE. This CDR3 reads CASRLVETDTQYF. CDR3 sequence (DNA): TGTGCCAGCAGACTGGTAGAGACAGATACGCAGTATTTT.

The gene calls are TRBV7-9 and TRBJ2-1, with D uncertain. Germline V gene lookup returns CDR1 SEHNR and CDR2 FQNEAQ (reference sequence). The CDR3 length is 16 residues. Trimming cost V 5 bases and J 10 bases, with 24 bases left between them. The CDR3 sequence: CASSPVRTVGYVEQFF. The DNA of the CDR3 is TGTGCCAGCAGCCCTGTAAGGACGGTCGGGTACGTCGAGCAGTTCTTC.

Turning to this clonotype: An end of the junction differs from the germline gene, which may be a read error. CDR3 nucleotides: TGTGCCAGCAGCTCCGCGGACCAGATGAAATCATTCTCCTTT. The encoded protein is CASSSADQMKSFSF. The chain joins TRBV7-3 to TRBJ2-3; D is unresolved. The CDR3 spans 14 residues. Germline assignment: CDR1 SGHTA and CDR2 FQGTGA.

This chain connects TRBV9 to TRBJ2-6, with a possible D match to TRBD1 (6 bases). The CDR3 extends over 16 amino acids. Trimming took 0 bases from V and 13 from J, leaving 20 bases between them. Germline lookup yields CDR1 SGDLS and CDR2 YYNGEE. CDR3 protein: CASSVEGRQAYTVLTF. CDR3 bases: TGTGCCAGCAGCGTAGAAGGAAGACAGGCCTACACTGTCCTGACTTTC. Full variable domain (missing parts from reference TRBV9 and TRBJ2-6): DSGVTQTPKHLITATGQRVTLRCSPRSGDLSVYWYQQSLDQGLQFLIQYYNGEERAKGNILERFSAQQFPDLHSELNLSSLELGDSALYFCASSVEGRQAYTVLTFGAGSRLTVL.

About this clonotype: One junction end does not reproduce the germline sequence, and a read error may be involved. CDR3 residues: CASSSRDRGSDYAYTF. The CDR3 coding sequence is TGTGCCAGCAGCTCACGGGACAGGGGCTCCGACTATGCCTACACCTTC. This chain connects TRBV7-8 to TRBJ1-2, with 10 bases that match TRBD1. Germline CDR1 reads SGHVS; CDR2 reads FQNEAQ. The CDR3 has 16 amino acids.

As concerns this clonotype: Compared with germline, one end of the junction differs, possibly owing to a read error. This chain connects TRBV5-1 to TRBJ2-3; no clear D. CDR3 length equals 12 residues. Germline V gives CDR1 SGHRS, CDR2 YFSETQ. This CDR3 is CASSFTTAMKYF. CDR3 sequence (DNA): TGTGCCAGCAGCTTTACTACCGCAATGAAGTATTTT.

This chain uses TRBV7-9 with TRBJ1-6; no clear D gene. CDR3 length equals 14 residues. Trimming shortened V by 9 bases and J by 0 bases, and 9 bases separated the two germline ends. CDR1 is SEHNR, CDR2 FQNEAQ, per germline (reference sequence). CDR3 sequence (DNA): TGTGCCAGTAGTACCCTCTCCTATAATTCACCCCTCCACTTT. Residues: CASSTLSYNSPLHF.

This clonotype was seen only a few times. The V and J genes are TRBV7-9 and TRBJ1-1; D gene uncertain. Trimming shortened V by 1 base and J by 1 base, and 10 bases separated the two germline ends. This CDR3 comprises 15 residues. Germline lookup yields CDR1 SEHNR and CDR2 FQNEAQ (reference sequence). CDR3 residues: CASSLERSGNTEAFF. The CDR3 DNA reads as TGTGCCAGCAGCTTAGAGCGGAGTGGGAACACTGAAGCTTTCTTT.

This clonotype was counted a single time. The CDR3: CASSLDSTAQNEAFF. For the CDR3, the DNA is TGTGCCAGCAGCTTAGACTCAACAGCGCAGAATGAAGCTTTCTTT. The J gene is TRBJ1-1, the V gene TRBV9; no definite D call. Germline assignment: CDR1 SGDLS and CDR2 YYNGEE. The CDR3 has 15 residues. The germline V and J ends were trimmed by 4 bases and 7 bases, with 20 bases remaining between them.

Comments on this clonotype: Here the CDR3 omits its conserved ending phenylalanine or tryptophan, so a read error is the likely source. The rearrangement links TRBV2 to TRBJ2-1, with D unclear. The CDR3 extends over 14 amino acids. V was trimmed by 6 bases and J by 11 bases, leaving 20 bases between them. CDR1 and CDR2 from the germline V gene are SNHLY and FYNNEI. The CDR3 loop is CASSLVAWGNQQFC. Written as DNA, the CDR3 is TGTGCCAGCAGCTTAGTGGCCTGGGGTAATCAGCAGTTCTGC.

Here the CDR3 DNA reads TGTGCCAGCAGCTTAGGACTGACAGTCAGTAATGAGCAGTTCTTC. Encoded protein: CASSLGLTVSNEQFF. The chain employs TRBV11-3 and TRBJ2-1; D might be TRBD1 (5 bases). V dropped 1 base and J dropped 7 bases, with 14 bases sitting between them. The V gene's germline CDR1 is SGHNT and CDR2 YENEEA. This CDR3 has 15 residues.

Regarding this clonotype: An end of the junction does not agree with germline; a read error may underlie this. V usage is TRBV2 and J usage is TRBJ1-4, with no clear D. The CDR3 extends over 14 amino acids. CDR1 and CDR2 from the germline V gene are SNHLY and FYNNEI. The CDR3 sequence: CASREGESNEKLFF. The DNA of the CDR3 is TGTGCCAGCAGGGAAGGAGAGAGTAATGAAAAACTGTTTTTT. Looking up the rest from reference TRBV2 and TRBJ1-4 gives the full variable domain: EPEVTQTPSHQVTQMGQEVILRCVPISNHLYFYWYRQILGQKVEFLVSFYNNEISEKSEIFDDQFSVERPDGSNFTLKIRSTKLEDSAMYFCASREGESNEKLFFGSGTQLSVL.

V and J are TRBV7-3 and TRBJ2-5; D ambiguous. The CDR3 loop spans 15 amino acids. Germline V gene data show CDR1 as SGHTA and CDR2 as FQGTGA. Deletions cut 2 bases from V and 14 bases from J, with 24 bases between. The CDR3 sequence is CASSLPPNAAEHRYF. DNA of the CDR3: TGTGCCAGCAGCTTACCGCCCAACGCCGCTGAACACCGATACTTC. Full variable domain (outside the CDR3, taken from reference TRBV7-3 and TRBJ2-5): GAGVSQTPSNKVTEKGKYVELRCDPISGHTALYWYRQSLGQGPEFLIYFQGTGAADDSGLPNDRFFAVRPEGSVSTLKIQRTERGDSAVYLCASSLPPNAAEHRYFGPGTRLLVL.

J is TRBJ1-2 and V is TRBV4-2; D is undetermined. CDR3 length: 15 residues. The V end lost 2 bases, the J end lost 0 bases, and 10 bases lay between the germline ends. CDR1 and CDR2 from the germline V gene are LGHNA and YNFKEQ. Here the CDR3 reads CASSQQMTTNYGYTF. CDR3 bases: TGTGCCAGCAGCCAACAAATGACAACTAACTATGGCTACACCTTC.

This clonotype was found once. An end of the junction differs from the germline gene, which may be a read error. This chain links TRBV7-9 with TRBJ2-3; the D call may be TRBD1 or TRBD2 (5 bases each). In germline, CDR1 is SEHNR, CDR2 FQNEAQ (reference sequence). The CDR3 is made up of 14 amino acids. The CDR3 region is CASSPAAGPTDTQF. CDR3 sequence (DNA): TGTGCCAGCAGCCCAGCGGCAGGGCCCACAGATACGCAGTTT.

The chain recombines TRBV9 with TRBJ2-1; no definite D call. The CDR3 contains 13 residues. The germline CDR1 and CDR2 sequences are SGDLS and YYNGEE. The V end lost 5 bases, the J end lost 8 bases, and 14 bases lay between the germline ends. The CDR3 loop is CASSDWWIDEQFF. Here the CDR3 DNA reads TGTGCCAGCAGTGATTGGTGGATCGATGAGCAGTTCTTC.

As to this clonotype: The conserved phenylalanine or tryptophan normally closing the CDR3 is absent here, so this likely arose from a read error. The CDR3, as DNA: TGTGCCAGCAGCTTGACTGCGCAGCCCCAGCATTCT. It encodes CASSLTAQPQHS. V gene TRBV2 combines with J gene TRBJ1-5; D gene uncertain. CDR1 is SNHLY, CDR2 FYNNEI, per germline. The CDR3 has 12 amino acids. Trimming cost V 6 bases and J 7 bases, with 10 bases left between them.

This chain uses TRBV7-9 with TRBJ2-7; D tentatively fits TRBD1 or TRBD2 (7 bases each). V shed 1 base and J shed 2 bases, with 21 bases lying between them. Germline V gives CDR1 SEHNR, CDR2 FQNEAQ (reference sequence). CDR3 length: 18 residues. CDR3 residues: CASSLEPGGTALAYEQYV. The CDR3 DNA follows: TGTGCCAGCAGCTTAGAACCCGGGGGGACAGCCCTTGCCTACGAGCAGTACGTC.

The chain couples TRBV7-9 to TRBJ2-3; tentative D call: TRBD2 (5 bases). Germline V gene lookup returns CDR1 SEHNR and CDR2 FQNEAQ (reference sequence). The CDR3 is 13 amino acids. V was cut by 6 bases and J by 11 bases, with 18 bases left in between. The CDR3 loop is CASRDGGTGGQYF. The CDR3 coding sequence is TGTGCCAGCAGGGATGGAGGCACCGGTGGGCAGTATTTT.

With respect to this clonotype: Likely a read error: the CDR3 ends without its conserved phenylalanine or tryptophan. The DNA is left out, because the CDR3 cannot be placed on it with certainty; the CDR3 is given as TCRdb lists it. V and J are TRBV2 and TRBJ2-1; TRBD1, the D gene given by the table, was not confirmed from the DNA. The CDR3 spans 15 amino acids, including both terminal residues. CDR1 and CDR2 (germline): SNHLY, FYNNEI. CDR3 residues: CASGDGGTHTQYFGP.

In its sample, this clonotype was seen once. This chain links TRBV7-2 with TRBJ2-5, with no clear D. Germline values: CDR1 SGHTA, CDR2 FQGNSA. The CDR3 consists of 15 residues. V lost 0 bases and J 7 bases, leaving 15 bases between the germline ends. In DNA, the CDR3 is TGTGCCAGCAGCTTAGCCCACGGTCCAAATGCGACCCAGTACTTC. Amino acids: CASSLAHGPNATQYF.